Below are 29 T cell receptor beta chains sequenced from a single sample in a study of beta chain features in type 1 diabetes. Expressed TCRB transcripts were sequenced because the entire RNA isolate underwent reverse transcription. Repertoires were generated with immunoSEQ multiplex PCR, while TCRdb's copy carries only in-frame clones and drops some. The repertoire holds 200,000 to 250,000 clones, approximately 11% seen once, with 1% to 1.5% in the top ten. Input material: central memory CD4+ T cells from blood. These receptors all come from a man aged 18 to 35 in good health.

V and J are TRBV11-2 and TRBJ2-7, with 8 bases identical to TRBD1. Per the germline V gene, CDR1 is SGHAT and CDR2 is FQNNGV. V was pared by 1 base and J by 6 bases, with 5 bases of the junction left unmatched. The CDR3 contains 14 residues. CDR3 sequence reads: CASSLAQGAGEQYF. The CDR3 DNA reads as TGTGCCAGCAGCTTAGCCCAGGGGGCGGGCGAGCAGTACTTC.

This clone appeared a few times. CDR3 DNA: TGTGCCAGCAACGAACAGGACCAAGAGACCCAGTACTTC. Protein product: CASNEQDQETQYF. The chain couples TRBV7-6 to TRBJ2-5; D may be TRBD1 (5 bases). This CDR3 spans 13 amino acids. The germline CDR1 and CDR2 sequences are SGHVS and FNYEAQ. The V end was cut by 7 bases, the J end by 0 bases, with 9 bases between. Full variable domain (rest looked up from reference TRBV7-6 and TRBJ2-5): GAGVSQSPRYKVTKRGQDVALRCDPISGHVSLYWYRQALGQGPEFLTYFNYEAQQDKSGLPNDRFSAERPEGSISTLTIQRTEQRDSAMYRCASNEQDQETQYFGPGTRLLVL.

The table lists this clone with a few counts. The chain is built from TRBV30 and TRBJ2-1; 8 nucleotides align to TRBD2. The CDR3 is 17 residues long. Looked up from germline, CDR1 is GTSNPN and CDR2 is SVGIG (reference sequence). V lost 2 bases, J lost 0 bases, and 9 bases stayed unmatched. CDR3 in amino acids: CAWSRPRLAGSYNEQFF. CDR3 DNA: TGTGCCTGGAGTCGGCCGCGGCTAGCGGGCTCCTACAATGAGCAGTTCTTC.

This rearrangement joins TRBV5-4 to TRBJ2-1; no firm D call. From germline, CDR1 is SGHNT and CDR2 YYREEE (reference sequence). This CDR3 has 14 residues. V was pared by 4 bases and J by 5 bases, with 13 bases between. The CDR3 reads CASSPQTTNNEQFF. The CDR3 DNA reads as TGTGCCAGCAGCCCCCAGACGACCAACAATGAGCAGTTCTTC.

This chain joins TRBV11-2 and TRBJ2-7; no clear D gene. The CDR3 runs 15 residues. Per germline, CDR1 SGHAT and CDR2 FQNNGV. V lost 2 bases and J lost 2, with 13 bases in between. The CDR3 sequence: CASSLRVRPTYEQYF. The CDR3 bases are TGTGCCAGCAGCTTAAGAGTCAGGCCGACCTACGAGCAGTACTTC.

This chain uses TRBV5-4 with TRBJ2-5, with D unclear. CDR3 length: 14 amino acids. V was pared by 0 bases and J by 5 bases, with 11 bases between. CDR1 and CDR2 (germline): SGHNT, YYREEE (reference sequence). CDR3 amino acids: CASSLAFQRETQYF. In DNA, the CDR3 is TGTGCCAGCAGCTTGGCGTTCCAGCGCGAGACCCAGTACTTC.

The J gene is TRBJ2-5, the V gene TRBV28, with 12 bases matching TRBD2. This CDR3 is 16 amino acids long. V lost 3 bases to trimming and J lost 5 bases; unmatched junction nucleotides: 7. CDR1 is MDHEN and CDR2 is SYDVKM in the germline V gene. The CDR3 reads CASSFPSGRVGETQYF. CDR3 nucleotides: TGTGCCAGCAGTTTCCCTAGCGGGAGGGTTGGGGAGACCCAGTACTTC.

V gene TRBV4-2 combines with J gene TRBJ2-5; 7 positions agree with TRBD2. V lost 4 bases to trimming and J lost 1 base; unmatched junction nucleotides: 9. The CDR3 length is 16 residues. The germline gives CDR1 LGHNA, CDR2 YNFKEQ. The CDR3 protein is CASSPRASGLQETQYF. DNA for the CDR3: TGTGCCAGCAGCCCTCGGGCTAGCGGACTCCAAGAGACCCAGTACTTC.

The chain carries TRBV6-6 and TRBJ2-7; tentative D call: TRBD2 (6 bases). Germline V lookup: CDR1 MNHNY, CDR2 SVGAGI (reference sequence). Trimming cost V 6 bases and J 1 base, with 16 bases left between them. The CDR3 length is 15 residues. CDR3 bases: TGTGCCAGCAGCCCAACCGGGACTGGATCCTACGAGCAGTACTTC. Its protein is CASSPTGTGSYEQYF.

CDR3 in amino acids: CAWGDTRNQPQHF. As DNA, the CDR3 is TGTGCCTGGGGGGACACCAGGAATCAGCCCCAGCATTTT. The V gene is TRBV30, the J gene TRBJ1-5; tentatively, D is TRBD1 (6 bases). CDR3 length equals 13 residues. V was pared by 5 bases and J by 4 bases, with 12 bases between. Germline V lookup: CDR1 GTSNPN, CDR2 SVGIG (reference sequence). Drawing the rest from reference TRBV30 and TRBJ1-5, the complete variable domain is SQTIHQWPATLVQPVGSPLSLECTVEGTSNPNLYWYRQAAGRGLQLLFYSVGIGQISSEVPQNLSASRPQDRQFILSSKKLLLSDSGFYLCAWGDTRNQPQHFGDGTRLSIL.

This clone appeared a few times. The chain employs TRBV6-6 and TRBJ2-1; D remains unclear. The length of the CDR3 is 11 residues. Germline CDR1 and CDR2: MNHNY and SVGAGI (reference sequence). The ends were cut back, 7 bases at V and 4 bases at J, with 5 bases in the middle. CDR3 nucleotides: TGTGCCAGCACGTATTACAATGAGCAGTTCTTC. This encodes CASTYYNEQFF.

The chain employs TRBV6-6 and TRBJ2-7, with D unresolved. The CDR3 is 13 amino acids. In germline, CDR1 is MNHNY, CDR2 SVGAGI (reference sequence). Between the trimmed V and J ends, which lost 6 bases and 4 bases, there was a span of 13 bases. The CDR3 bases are TGTGCCAGCAGCCAGTTAAGGGCGTACGAGCAGTACTTC. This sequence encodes CASSQLRAYEQYF.

The CDR3 reads CASSLGQGVRADTQYF. In nucleotides, the CDR3 is TGTGCCAGCAGCTTAGGACAGGGGGTTCGTGCAGATACGCAGTATTTT. The chain uses TRBV7-8 and TRBJ2-3; 9 positions agree with TRBD1. CDR3 length: 16 amino acids. The junction had 6 bases not matched to a gene; V was cut back by 1 base and J by 4 bases. Germline V lookup: CDR1 SGHVS, CDR2 FQNEAQ.

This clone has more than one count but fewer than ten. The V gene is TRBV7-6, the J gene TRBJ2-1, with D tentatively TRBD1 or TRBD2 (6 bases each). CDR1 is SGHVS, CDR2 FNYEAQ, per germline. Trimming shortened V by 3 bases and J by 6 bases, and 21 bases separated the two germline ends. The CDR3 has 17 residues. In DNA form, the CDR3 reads TGTGCCAGCAGCTTTTCCGGGTCCCTAGCGACAGGCAATGAGCAGTTCTTC. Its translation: CASSFSGSLATGNEQFF. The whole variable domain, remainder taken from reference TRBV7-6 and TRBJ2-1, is GAGVSQSPRYKVTKRGQDVALRCDPISGHVSLYWYRQALGQGPEFLTYFNYEAQQDKSGLPNDRFSAERPEGSISTLTIQRTEQRDSAMYRCASSFSGSLATGNEQFFGPGTRLTVL.

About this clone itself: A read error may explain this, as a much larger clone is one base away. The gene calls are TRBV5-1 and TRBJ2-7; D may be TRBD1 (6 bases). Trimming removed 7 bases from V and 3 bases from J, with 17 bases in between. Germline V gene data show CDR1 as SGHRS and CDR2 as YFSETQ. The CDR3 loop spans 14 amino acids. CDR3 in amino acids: CASGWGPGSYEQYF. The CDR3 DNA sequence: TGCGCCAGCGGCTGGGGGCCGGGAAGCTACGAGCAGTACTTC.

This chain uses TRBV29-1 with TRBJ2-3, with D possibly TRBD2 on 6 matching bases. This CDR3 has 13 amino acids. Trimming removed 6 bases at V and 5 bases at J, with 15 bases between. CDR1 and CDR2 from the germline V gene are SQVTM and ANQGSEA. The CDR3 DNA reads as TGCAGCGTGACCGTGGGGGGAATAGATACGCAGTATTTT. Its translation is CSVTVGGIDTQYF.

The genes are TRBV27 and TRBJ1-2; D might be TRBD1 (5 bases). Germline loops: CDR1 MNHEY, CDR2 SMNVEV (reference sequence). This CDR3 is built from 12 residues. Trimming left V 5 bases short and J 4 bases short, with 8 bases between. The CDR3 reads CASSRGTYGYTF. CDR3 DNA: TGTGCCAGCAGTCGAGGGACCTATGGCTACACCTTC.

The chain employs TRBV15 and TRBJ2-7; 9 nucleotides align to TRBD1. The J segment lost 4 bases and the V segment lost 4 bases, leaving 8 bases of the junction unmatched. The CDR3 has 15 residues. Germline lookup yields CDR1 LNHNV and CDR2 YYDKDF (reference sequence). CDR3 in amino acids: CATSIGQGSSYEQYF. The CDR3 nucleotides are TGTGCCACCAGCATCGGACAGGGGAGTTCGTACGAGCAGTACTTC.

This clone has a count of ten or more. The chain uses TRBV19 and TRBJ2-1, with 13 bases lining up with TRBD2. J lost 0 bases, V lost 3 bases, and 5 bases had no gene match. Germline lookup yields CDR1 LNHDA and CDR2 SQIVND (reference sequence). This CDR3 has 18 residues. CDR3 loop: CASSIGTSGASSYNEQFF. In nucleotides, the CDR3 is TGTGCCAGTAGTATTGGGACTAGCGGGGCTAGCTCCTACAATGAGCAGTTCTTC.

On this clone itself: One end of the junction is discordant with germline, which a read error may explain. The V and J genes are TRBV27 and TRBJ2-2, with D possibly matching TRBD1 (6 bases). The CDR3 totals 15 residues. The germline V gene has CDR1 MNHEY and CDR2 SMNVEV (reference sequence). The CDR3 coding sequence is TGTGCCAGCAGGCCAACAGGGCCGAACACCAGGGAGCTGTTTTTT. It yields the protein CASRPTGPNTRELFF.

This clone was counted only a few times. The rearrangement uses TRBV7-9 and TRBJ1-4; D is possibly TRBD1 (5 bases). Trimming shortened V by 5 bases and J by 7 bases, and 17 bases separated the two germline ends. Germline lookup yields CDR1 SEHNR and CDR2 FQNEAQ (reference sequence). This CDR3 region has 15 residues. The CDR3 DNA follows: TGTGCCAGCAGCGAACCAAGGGGTGTCGGTGAAAAACTGTTTTTT. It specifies CASSEPRGVGEKLFF. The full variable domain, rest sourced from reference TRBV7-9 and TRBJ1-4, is DTGVSQNPRHKITKRGQNVTFRCDPISEHNRLYWYRQTLGQGPEFLTYFQNEAQLEKSRLLSDRFSAERPKGSFSTLEIQRTEQGDSAMYLCASSEPRGVGEKLFFGSGTQLSVL.

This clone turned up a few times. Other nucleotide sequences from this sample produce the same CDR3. The CDR3 coding sequence is TGTGCCAGCAGCTTAGGACCTAAAGATACGCAGTATTTT. Amino acids: CASSLGPKDTQYF. The chain joins TRBV7-2 to TRBJ2-3; no clear D gene. This CDR3 region has 13 residues. Germline V gene data show CDR1 as SGHTA and CDR2 as FQGNSA. Trimming pared 1 base from V and 5 bases from J, leaving 7 bases between.

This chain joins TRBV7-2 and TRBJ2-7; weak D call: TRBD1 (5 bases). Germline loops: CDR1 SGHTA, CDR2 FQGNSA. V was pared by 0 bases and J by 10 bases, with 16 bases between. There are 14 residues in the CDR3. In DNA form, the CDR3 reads TGTGCCAGCAGCTTAGCTTGGGCAGAAGGGGAACAGTACTTC. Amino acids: CASSLAWAEGEQYF.

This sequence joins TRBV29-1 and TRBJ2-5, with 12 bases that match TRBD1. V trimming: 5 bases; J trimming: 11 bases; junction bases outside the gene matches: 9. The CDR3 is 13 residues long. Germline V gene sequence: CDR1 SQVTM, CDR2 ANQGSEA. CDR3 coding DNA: TGCAGCGTTTGCCGGGACAGGGGGCGGGAGCAGTACTTC. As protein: CSVCRDRGREQYF.

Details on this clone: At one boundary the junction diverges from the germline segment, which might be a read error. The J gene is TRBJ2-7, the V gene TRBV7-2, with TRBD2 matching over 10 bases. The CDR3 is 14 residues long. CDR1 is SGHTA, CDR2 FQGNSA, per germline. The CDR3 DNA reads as TGTGCCAGCAGCCTAGCGGGAGCAGGTGGCGAGCAGTACTTC. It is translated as CASSLAGAGGEQYF.

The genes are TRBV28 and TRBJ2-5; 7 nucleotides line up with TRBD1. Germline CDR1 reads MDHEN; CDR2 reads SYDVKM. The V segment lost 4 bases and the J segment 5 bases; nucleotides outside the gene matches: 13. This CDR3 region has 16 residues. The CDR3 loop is CASSSPRGGSRETQYF. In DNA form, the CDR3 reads TGTGCCAGCAGTTCCCCCCGAGGGGGCTCCAGGGAGACCCAGTACTTC.

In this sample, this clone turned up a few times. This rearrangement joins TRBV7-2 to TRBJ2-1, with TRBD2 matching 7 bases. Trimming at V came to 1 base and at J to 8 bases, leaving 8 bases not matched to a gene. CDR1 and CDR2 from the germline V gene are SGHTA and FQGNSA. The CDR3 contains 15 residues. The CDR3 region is CASSLDGGSVDEQFF. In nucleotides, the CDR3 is TGTGCCAGCAGCTTAGACGGGGGGTCGGTCGATGAGCAGTTCTTC.

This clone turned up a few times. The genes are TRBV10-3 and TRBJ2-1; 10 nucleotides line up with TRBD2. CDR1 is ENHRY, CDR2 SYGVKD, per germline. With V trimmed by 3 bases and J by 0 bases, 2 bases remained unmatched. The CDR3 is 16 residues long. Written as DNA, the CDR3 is TGTGCCATCAGTGAAGCGGGAGGGAGCTCCTACAATGAGCAGTTCTTC. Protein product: CAISEAGGSSYNEQFF.

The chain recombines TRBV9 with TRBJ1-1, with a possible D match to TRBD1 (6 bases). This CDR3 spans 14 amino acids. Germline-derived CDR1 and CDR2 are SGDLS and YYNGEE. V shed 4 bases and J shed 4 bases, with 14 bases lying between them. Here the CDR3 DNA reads TGTGCCAGCAGCACCCCGACAGGTTCCACTGAAGCTTTCTTT. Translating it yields CASSTPTGSTEAFF.